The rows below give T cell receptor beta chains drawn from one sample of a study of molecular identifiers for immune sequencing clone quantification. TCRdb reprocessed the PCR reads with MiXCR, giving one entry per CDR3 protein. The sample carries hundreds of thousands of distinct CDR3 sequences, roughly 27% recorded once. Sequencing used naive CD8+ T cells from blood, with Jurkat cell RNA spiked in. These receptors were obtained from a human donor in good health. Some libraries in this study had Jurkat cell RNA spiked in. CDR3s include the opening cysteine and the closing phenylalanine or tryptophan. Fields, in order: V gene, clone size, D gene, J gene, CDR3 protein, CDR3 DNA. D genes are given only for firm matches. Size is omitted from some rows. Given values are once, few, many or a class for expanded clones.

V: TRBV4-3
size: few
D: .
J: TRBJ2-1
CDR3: CASSQDRSGSFGTEQFF
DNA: TGCGCCAGCAGCCAAGACCGGAGCGGGTCCTTCGGTACTGAGCAGTTCTTC

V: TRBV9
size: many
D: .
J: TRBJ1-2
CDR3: CASSVTENPISNYGYTF
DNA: TGTGCCAGCAGCGTTACGGAGAATCCTATTTCTAACTATGGCTACACCTTC

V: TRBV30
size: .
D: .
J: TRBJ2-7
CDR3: CAWSVRLSRLYEQYF
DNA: TGTGCCTGGAGTGTACGTTTAAGTCGTCTCTACGAGCAGTACTTC

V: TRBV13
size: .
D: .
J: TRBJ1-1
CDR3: CASSPARTEAFF
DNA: TGTGCCAGCAGTCCTGCGAGGACTGAAGCTTTCTTT

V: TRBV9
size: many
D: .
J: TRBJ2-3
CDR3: CASSMLERSSTDTQYF
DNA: TGTGCCAGCAGCATGTTGGAGCGCTCTAGCACAGATACGCAGTATTTT

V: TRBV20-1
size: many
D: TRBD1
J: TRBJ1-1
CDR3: CSAYWTGERSDEAFF
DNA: TGCAGTGCCTATTGGACAGGGGAGCGGAGCGATGAAGCTTTCTTT

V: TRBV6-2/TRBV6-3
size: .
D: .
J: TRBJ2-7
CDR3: CANSYSLDSSYEQYF
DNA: TGTGCCAACAGTTACTCTCTAGACAGCTCCTACGAGCAGTACTTC

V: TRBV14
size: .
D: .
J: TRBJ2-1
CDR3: CAAGTQGNEQFF
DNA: TGTGCCGCAGGAACACAGGGAAATGAGCAGTTCTTC

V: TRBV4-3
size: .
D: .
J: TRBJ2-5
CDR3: CASSQEWVEVQETQYF
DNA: TGCGCCAGCAGCCAAGAATGGGTTGAGGTCCAAGAGACCCAGTACTTC

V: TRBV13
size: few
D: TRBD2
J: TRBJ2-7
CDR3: CASSSGLAREQYF
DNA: TGTGCCAGCAGCTCCGGACTAGCGCGCGAGCAGTACTTC

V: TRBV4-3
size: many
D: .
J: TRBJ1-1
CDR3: CASSQDGKGGSTEAFF
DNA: TGCGCCAGCAGCCAAGATGGAAAAGGAGGGAGCACTGAAGCTTTCTTT

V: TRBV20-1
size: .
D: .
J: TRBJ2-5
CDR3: CSASGIAGQVFRVETQYF
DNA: TGCAGCGCTAGTGGAATAGCGGGACAGGTCTTCCGGGTGGAGACCCAGTACTTC

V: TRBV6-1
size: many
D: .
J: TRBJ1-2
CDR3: CASSEDRLFRYGYTF
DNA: TGTGCCAGCAGTGAAGACAGGTTATTTCGCTATGGCTACACCTTC

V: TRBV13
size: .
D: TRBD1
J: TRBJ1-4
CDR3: CASSLDREGREKLFF
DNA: TGTGCCAGCAGCCTGGACAGGGAGGGGCGGGAAAAACTGTTTTTT

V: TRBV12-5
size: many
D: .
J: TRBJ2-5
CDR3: CASGLSTHQETQYF
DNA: TGTGCTAGTGGTTTGAGTACGCACCAAGAGACCCAGTACTTC

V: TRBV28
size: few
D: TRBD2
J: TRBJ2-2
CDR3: CASSSPSGGYTGELFF
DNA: TGTGCCAGCAGTTCCCCAAGCGGGGGGTACACCGGGGAGCTGTTTTTT

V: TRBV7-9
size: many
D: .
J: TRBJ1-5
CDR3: CASSFEGGQPQHF
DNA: TGTGCCAGCAGCTTTGAGGGGGGTCAGCCCCAGCATTTT

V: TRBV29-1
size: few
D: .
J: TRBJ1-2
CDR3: CSVEWGGAFYGYTF
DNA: TGCAGCGTTGAATGGGGGGGAGCTTTCTATGGCTACACCTTC

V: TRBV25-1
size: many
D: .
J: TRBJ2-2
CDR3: CASSEGELFF
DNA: TGTGCCAGCAGTGAAGGGGAGCTGTTTTTT

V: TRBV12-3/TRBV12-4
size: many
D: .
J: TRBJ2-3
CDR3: CASSLPDTGTDTQYF
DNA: TGTGCCAGCAGTTTACCGGACACCGGCACAGATACGCAGTATTTT

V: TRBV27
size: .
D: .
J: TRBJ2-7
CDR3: CASSLSGHERYF
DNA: TGTGCCAGCAGTTTATCGGGCCACGAGCGGTACTTC

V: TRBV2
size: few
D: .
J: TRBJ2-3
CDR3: CASSVPSSTDTQYF
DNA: TGTGCCAGCAGTGTTCCCTCTAGCACAGATACGCAGTATTTT

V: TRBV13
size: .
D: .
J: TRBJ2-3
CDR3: CASSPGFTSTDTQYF
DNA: TGTGCCAGCAGCCCAGGGTTTACCAGCACAGATACGCAGTATTTT

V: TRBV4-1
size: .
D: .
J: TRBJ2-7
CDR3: CASGQDRTVSYEQYF
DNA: TGCGCCAGCGGCCAAGATAGGACGGTCTCCTACGAGCAGTACTTC

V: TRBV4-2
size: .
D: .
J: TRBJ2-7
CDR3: CASSQDYRTNYEQYF
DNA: TGTGCCAGCAGCCAAGATTACAGGACAAATTACGAGCAGTACTTC

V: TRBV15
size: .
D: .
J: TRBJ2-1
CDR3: CATSRLSGDEQFF
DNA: TGTGCCACCAGCAGACTGTCGGGAGATGAGCAGTTCTTC

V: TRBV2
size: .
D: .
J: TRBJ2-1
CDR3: CASSEAKQALNGFF
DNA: TGTGCCAGCAGTGAAGCCAAGCAGGCCCTTAACGGGTTCTTC

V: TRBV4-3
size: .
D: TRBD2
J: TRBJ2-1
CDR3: CASSQESGGHNEQFF
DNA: TGCGCCAGCAGCCAAGAAAGCGGGGGTCACAATGAGCAGTTCTTC

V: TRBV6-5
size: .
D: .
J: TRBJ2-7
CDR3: CASSYNTRGVAQYF
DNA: TGTGCCAGCAGTTACAACACCCGGGGAGTTGCGCAGTACTTC

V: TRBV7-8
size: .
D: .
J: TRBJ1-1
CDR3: CASSLDWGRPNTEAFF
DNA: TGTGCCAGCAGCCTCGATTGGGGCAGGCCGAACACTGAAGCTTTCTTT

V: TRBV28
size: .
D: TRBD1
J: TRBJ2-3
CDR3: CASPLTGGTDTQYF
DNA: TGTGCCAGCCCTTTAACAGGGGGCACAGATACGCAGTATTTT

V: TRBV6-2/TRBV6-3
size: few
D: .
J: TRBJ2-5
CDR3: CASSYSGQETQYF
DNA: TGTGCCAGCAGTTACTCGGGTCAAGAGACCCAGTACTTC

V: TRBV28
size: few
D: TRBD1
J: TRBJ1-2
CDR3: CASGAGTGAYGYTF
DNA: TGTGCCAGCGGCGCCGGGACAGGGGCCTATGGCTACACCTTC

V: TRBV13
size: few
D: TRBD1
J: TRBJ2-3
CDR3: CASSTGTGPFGTDTQYF
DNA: TGTGCCAGCAGCACCGGGACAGGACCATTCGGCACAGATACGCAGTATTTT

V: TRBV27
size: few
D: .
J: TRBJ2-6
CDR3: CASSPLPPGHHSGANVLTF
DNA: TGTGCCAGCAGTCCCCTGCCGCCCGGACACCACTCTGGGGCCAACGTCCTGACTTTC

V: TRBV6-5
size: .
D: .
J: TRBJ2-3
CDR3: CASSYPRARGHVDTQYF
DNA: TGTGCCAGCAGTTACCCACGTGCTCGGGGACATGTAGATACGCAGTATTTT

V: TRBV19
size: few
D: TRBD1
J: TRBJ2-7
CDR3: CASSSPGTGLYEQYF
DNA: TGTGCCAGTAGTTCGCCCGGGACAGGGCTCTACGAGCAGTACTTC

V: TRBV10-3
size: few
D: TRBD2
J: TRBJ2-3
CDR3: CAISGSPRGLAGEYPSTDTQYF
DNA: TGTGCCATCAGTGGCTCTCCCCGGGGACTAGCGGGGGAGTACCCTAGCACAGATACGCAGTATTTT

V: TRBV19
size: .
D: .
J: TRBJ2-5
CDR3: CASSLPTGLGETQYF
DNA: TGTGCCAGTAGTTTACCTACAGGATTGGGGGAGACCCAGTACTTC

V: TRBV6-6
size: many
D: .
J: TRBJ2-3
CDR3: CASSLSHTDTQYF
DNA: TGTGCCAGCAGCCTATCACACACAGATACGCAGTATTTT

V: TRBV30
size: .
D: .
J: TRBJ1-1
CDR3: CAWSLVGNTEAFF
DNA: TGTGCCTGGAGCTTAGTGGGGAACACTGAAGCTTTCTTT

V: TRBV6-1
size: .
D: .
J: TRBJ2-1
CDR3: CASSSSGRGGGQFF
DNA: TGTGCCAGCAGCTCTAGCGGTAGAGGGGGTGGGCAGTTCTTC

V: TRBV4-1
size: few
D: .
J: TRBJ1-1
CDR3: CASSQVFGWLPSSEAFF
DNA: TGCGCCAGCAGCCAAGTTTTTGGATGGTTACCTTCTTCTGAAGCTTTCTTT

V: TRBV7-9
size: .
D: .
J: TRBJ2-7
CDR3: CASGPGQLSYEQYF
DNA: TGTGCCAGCGGCCCAGGACAGTTGTCCTACGAGCAGTACTTC

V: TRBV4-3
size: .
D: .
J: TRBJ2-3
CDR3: CASSQDRGRGGDTQYF
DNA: TGCGCCAGCAGCCAAGACAGGGGACGGGGTGGAGATACGCAGTATTTT

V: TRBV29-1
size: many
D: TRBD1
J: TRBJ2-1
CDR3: CSVEDLADRAVLEQFF
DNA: TGCAGCGTTGAAGATTTAGCGGACAGGGCGGTTCTTGAGCAGTTCTTC

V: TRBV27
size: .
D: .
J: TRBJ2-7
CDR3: CASSQVDNPSPEQYF
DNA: TGTGCCAGCAGCCAAGTGGATAACCCTTCACCCGAGCAGTACTTC

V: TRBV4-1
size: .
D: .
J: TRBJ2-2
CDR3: CASSQDRGWELFF
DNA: TGCGCCAGCAGCCAAGATCGAGGGTGGGAGCTGTTTTTT

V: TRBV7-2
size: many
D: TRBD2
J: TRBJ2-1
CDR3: CASSNVVTWGLALYEQFF
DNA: TGTGCCAGCAGCAATGTCGTAACCTGGGGACTAGCTCTTTATGAGCAGTTCTTC

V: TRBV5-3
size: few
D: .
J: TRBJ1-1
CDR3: CASSWGLMNTEAFF
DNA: TGTGCCAGCAGCTGGGGACTCATGAACACTGAAGCTTTCTTT

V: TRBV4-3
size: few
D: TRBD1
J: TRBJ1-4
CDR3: CASSQDTFGLTGLEEKLFF
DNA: TGCGCCAGCAGCCAAGATACCTTCGGCTTGACAGGGTTGGAAGAAAAACTGTTTTTT

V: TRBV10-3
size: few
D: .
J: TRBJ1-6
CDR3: CAIRDNNSPLHF
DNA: TGTGCCATCAGGGACAACAATTCACCCCTCCACTTT

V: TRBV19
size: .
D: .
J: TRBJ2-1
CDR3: CASSIRRYNEQFF
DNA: TGTGCCAGTAGTATAAGACGCTACAATGAGCAGTTCTTC

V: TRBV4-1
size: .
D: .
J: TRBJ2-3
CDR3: CASKPLGDVSSSTDTQYF
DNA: TGCGCCAGCAAACCATTGGGGGACGTAAGTTCTAGCACAGATACGCAGTATTTT

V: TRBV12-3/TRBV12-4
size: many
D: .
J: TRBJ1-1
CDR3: CASSPQTGMNTEAFF
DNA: TGTGCCAGCAGCCCTCAGACAGGTATGAACACTGAAGCTTTCTTT

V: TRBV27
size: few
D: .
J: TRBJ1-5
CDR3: CASSPSPDSNQPQHF
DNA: TGTGCCAGCAGTCCCTCTCCAGATAGCAATCAGCCCCAGCATTTT

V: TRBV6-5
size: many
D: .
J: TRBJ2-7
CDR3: CASRPAGSLGGEQYF
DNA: TGTGCCAGCAGACCCGCGGGGAGCCTGGGCGGCGAGCAGTACTTC

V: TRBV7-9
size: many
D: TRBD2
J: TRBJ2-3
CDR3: CASSPGPSGSADTQYF
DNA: TGTGCCAGCAGCCCGGGCCCTAGCGGGAGTGCAGATACGCAGTATTTT

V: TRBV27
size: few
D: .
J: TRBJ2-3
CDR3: CASTLGAGETDTQYF
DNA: TGTGCCAGCACCCTCGGTGCAGGGGAAACAGATACGCAGTATTTT

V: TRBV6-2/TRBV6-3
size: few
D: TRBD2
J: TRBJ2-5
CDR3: CASNWVAGETQYF
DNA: TGTGCCAGCAATTGGGTAGCGGGAGAGACCCAGTACTTC